This T cell receptor beta chain emerged from a study of T-cell memory formation after mild COVID-19. Overall study results and limits: Pre-infection memory contained some responding clones, which suggested that cross-reactive memory had joined.

TCRdb ran MiXCR on the 5' RACE reads and lists one entry per CDR3 protein. The sample consists of roughly 200,000 distinct CDR3 sequences, 7.5% to 10% of them appearing once. Germline V CDR1 and CDR2: SGHRS, YFSETQ. CDR3 length: 13 amino acids. V lost 2 bases and J 6 bases, leaving 11 bases between the germline ends. Of note for this clonotype: Its antigen remains unknown.

This clonotype was obtained from a man between 18 and 29 years old who had mild COVID-19 (a few samples of this study predate the infection). Cell type and time point are not known. Material for sequencing was PBMCs or a T cell subset sorted from them (not recorded which). The chain combines TRBV5-1 with TRBJ1-2; D gene uncertain. For the CDR3, the DNA is TGCGCCAGCAGCTTACCCCTCGGGGATGGCTACACCTTC. Its translation: CASSLPLGDGYTF.